This T cell receptor beta chain was recovered during a study of T-cell reconstitution after alpha-beta-depleted transplantation in children. Overall study results and limits: Counts and diversity of T cells one year after transplant came mostly from newly produced T cells. Reportedly, only several hundred clones from non-depleted graft cells drove alpha-beta T-cell counts at about two months.

This clonotype was observed once. The antigen is undetermined. This CDR3 has 17 residues. TCRbeta library preparation incorporated unique molecular identifiers. TCRdb passed the PCR reads through MiXCR, listing each CDR3 protein once. The sample includes some 450,000 distinct CDR3 sequences, 43% seen only once; the top ten take 27%. Sample: PBMCs, taken before TCRalphabeta/CD19-depleted stem cell transplant. This TCR came from a girl aged 2 to 9 with aplastic anemia, due to receive a stem cell transplant. The gene calls are TRBV12-2 and TRBJ2-1; the table gives TRBD2 as D, unverified against the DNA. TRBV12-2 is tagged as a pseudogene. CDR3 nucleotides: TGTGCAAGTCGCTTACTAGACCTAGCGGGGGGAAACAATGAGCAGTTCTTC. Translation gives CASRLLDLAGGNNEQFF.